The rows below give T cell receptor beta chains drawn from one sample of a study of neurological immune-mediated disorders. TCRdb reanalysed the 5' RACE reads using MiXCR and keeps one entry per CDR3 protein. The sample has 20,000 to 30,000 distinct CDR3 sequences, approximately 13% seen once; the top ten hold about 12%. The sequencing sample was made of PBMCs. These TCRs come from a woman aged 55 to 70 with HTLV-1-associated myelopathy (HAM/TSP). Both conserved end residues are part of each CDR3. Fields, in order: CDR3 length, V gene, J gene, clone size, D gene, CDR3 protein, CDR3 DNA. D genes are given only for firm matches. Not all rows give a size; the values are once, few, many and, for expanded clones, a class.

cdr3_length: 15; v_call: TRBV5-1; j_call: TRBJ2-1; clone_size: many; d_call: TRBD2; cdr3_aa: CASSSGGGRINEQFF; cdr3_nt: TGCGCCAGCAGCTCGGGGGGCGGGAGGATCAATGAGCAGTTCTTC
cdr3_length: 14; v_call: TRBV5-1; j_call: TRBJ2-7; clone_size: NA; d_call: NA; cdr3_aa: CASSLVAGAGEQYF; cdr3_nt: TGCGCCAGCAGCTTGGTTGCAGGGGCCGGGGAGCAGTACTTC
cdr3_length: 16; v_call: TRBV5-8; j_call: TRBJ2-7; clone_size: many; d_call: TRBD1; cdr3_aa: CASSLIQGDWFYEQYF; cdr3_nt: TGTGCCAGCAGCTTGATACAGGGGGACTGGTTCTACGAGCAGTACTTC
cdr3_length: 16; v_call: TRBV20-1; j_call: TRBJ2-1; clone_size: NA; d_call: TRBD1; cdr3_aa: CSARMLGQGGVREQFF; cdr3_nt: TGCAGTGCTAGAATGTTGGGACAGGGAGGCGTACGTGAGCAGTTCTTC
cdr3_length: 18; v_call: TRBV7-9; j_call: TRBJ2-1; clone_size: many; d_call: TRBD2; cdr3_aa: CASSKRLAGGQNYNEQFF; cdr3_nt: TGTGCCAGCAGCAAGAGACTAGCGGGGGGTCAAAATTACAATGAGCAGTTCTTC
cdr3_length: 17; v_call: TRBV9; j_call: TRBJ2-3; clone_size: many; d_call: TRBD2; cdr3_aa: CASSTRTSGASTDTQYF; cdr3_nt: TGTGCCAGCAGCACCCGGACTAGCGGGGCTAGCACAGATACGCAGTATTTT
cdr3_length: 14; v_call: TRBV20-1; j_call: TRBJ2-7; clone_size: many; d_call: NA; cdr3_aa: CSARVGPSSYEQYF; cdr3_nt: TGCAGTGCTAGGGTGGGACCCAGCTCCTACGAGCAGTACTTC
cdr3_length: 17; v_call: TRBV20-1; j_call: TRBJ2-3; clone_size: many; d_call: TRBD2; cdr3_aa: CSASPGTSGGGTDTQYF; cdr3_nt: TGCAGTGCTAGCCCCGGGACTAGCGGGGGGGGTACAGATACGCAGTATTTT
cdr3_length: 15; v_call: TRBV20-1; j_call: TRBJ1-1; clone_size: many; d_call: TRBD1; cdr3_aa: CSARDGGQGGTEAFF; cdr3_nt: TGCAGTGCTAGAGATGGAGGACAGGGGGGCACTGAAGCTTTCTTT
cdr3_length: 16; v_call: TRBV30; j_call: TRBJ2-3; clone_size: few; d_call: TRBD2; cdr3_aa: CAWSPGLAGGSDTQYF; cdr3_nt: TGTGCCTGGAGTCCCGGACTAGCGGGAGGGTCAGATACGCAGTATTTT
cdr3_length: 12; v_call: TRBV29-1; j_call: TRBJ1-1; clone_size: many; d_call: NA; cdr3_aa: CSVVHTDTEAFF; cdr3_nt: TGCAGCGTTGTGCATACGGACACTGAAGCTTTCTTT
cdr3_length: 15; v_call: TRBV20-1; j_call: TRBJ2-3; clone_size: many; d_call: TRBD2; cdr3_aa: CSAPRVAGRTDTQYF; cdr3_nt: TGCAGTGCTCCCCGGGTAGCGGGGCGCACAGATACGCAGTATTTT
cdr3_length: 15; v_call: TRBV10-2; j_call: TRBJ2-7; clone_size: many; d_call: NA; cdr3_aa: CASTLGGPQTYEQYF; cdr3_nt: TGCGCCAGCACCCTGGGAGGTCCCCAGACCTACGAGCAGTACTTC
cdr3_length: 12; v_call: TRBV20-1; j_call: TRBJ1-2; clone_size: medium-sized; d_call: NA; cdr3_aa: CSARPGWRGYTF; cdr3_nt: TGCAGTGCAAGACCGGGATGGCGTGGCTACACCTTC
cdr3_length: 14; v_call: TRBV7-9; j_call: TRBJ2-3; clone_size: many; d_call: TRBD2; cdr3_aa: CASSASGNTDTQYF; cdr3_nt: TGTGCCAGCAGCGCTAGCGGGAACACAGATACGCAGTATTTT
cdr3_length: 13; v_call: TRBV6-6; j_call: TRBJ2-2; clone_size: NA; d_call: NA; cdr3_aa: CASSPRNTGEPFF; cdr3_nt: TGTGCCAGCAGTCCCAGAAACACCGGGGAGCCGTTTTTT
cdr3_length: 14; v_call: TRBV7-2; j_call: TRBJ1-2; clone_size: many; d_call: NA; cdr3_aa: CASSPLRKTLGYTF; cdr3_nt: TGTGCCAGCAGCCCTCTTCGAAAAACTCTAGGCTACACCTTC
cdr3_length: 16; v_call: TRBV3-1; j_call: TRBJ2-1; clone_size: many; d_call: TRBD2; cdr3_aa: CASSPRTSGGYNEQFF; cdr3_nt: TGTGCCAGCAGCCCTAGGACTAGCGGGGGGTACAATGAGCAGTTCTTC
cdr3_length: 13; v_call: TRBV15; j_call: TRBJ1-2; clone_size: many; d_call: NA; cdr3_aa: CATSRERQLGYTF; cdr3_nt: TGTGCCACCAGCAGAGAGAGACAGCTTGGCTACACCTTC
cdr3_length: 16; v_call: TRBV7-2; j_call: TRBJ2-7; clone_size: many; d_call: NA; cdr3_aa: CASSLAIGRGYYEQYF; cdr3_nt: TGTGCCAGCAGCTTAGCGATTGGTCGAGGGTACTACGAGCAGTACTTC
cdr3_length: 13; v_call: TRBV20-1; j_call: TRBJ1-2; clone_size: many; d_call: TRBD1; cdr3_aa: CSAAGTGTYGYTF; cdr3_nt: TGCAGTGCTGCCGGGACAGGGACTTATGGCTACACCTTC
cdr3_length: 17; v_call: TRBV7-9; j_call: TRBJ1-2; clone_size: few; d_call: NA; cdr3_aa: CASSVITLSQGNYGYTF; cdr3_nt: TGTGCCAGCAGCGTCATTACCCTTTCTCAGGGGAACTATGGCTACACCTTC
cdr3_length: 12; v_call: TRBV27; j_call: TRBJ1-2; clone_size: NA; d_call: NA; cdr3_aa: CVSRQFPYGYTF; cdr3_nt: TGTGTCAGCAGGCAATTTCCCTATGGCTACACCTTC
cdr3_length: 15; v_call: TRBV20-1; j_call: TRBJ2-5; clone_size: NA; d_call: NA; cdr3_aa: CSVTTAQGKGETQYF; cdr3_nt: TGCAGTGTAACTACCGCCCAGGGGAAGGGAGAGACCCAGTACTTC
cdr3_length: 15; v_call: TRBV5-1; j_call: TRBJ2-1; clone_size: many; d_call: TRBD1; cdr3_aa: CASSLGQGAYNEQFF; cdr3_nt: TGCGCCAGCAGCTTGGGACAGGGGGCCTACAATGAGCAGTTCTTC
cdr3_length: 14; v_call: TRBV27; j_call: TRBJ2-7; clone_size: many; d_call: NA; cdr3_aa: CASSPEIRAYEQYF; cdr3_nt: TGTGCCAGCAGCCCCGAGATTAGAGCCTACGAGCAGTACTTC
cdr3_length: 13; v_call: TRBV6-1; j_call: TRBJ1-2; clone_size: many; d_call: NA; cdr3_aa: CASSQGVNYGYTF; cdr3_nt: TGTGCCAGCAGTCAAGGGGTGAACTATGGCTACACCTTC
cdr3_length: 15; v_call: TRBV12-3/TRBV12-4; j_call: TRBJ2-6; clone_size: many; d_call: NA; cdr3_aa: CASSSAGRGANVLTF; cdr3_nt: TGTGCCAGCAGCTCCGCGGGGCGGGGGGCCAACGTCCTGACTTTC
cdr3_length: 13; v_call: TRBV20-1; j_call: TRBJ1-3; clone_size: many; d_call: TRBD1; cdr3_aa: CSARQGAGNTIYF; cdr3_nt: TGCAGTGCTAGACAGGGGGCTGGAAACACCATATATTTT
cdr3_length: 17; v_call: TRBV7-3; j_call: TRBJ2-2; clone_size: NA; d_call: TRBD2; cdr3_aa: CASTQQVAGGLAGELFF; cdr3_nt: TGTGCCAGCACTCAACAGGTGGCGGGAGGGCTCGCCGGGGAGCTGTTTTTT
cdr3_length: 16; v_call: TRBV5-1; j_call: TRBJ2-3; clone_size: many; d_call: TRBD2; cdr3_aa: CASSLATSGSRDTQYF; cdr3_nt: TGCGCCAGCAGCTTGGCGACTAGCGGGAGTAGAGATACGCAGTATTTT
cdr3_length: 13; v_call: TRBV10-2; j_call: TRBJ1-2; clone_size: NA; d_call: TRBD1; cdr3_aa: CARGLGGPAGYTF; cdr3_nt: TGCGCCCGGGGGTTAGGGGGCCCTGCTGGCTACACCTTC
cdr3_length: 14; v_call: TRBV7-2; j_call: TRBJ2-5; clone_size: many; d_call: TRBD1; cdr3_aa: CASSSRGLRETQYF; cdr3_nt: TGTGCCAGCAGCTCCAGGGGGCTGCGGGAGACCCAGTACTTC